This T cell receptor (beta chain) was sequenced for a study of T cells in Graves' hyperthyroidism and ophthalmopathy. The study's findings and limits: Through a model of 13 V-J features, ophthalmopathy was separated from stable hyperthyroidism. Ophthalmopathy onset followed model prediction by a median approximately 5.9 months. Most thyroid clonotypes expanded above 0.001 appeared in blood too.

Remarks on this clonotype: Its antigen is as yet unknown. At one boundary the junction diverges from the germline segment, which might be a read error.

Germline loops: CDR1 MNHEY, CDR2 SMNVEV (reference sequence). The CDR3 sequence is 16 residues long. RNA transcripts gave rise to amplified TCR beta CDR3 regions. The primer set for the first-round RT-PCR of the TCR CDR3 was HTBI. TCRdb analysed the multiplex PCR reads with MiXCR anew, one entry per CDR3 protein. The sample has 330,000 or so distinct CDR3 sequences, less than 20% seen once. Using around 10 ml of fresh peripheral blood, PBMCs were prepared. The TCR was taken from a woman aged 40 to 49 with Graves' ophthalmopathy. The V call is TRBV27, the J call TRBJ1-6, with 8 bases identical to TRBD1. The sample comprised blood. For the CDR3, the DNA is TGTGCCAGCAGTTCCCACAGGGGGGGCTATAATTTACCCCTCCACTTT. It yields the protein CASSSHRGGYNLPLHF.